The source of this T cell receptor beta chain is a study of CD8 T cells in ankylosing spondylitis. Notes on the study in general: A motif in TCR beta, a set of seven to nine highly homologous variants, appeared characteristic of ankylosing spondylitis blood. Reportedly, disease-linked clones are significantly enriched in ankylosing spondylitis patients' matched synovial fluid.

This CDR3 is built from 13 residues. The germline V gene has CDR1 WSHSY and CDR2 SAAADI. V lost 6 bases, J lost 2 bases, and 11 bases lay in between. This clonotype was counted between two and nine times. What it recognizes is unknown. MiXCR, run by TCRdb on the 5' RACE reads, gives a single entry per CDR3 protein. The sample includes about 150,000 distinct CDR3 sequences, under 55% of them seen just once. V and J are TRBV10-2 and TRBJ2-7, with no clear D. The sample taken for sequencing was synovial fluid, either unsorted or a sorted T cell fraction (not recorded which). The TCR originated in a male donor with ankylosing spondylitis. In DNA, the CDR3 is TGCGCCAGCAGCAGCCTCTCAGCCTACGAGCAGTACTTC. Translated: CASSSLSAYEQYF.